Each of the 21 T cell receptor beta chains below was sequenced from the same sample in a study of T cell responses to AZD1222 COVID-19 vaccine. Data came from immunoSEQ multiplex PCR; TCRdb stores just in-frame clones and leaves some out. The repertoire consists of 90,000 to 120,000 clones, with roughly 90% occurring once and the leading ten covering roughly 7%. Sequenced material: peripheral blood, taken on day 0 of AZD1222 vaccination. The receptors derive from an adult in good health.

The gene calls are TRBV30 and TRBJ2-1, with a tentative D call TRBD2 (7 bases). The CDR3 loop spans 13 amino acids. V was trimmed by 5 bases and J by 7 bases, leaving 15 bases between them. Germline V gene lookup returns CDR1 GTSNPN and CDR2 SVGIG (reference sequence). CDR3 residues: CAWAGDRLNEQFF. CDR3 DNA sequence: TGTGCCTGGGCGGGAGACAGGCTTAATGAGCAGTTCTTC.

The rearrangement uses TRBV5-4 and TRBJ1-3; D is uncertain. This CDR3 has 16 amino acids. V was clipped by 5 bases and J by 0 bases, with 15 bases between them. Germline V lookup: CDR1 SGHNT, CDR2 YYREEE (reference sequence). The CDR3 spells CASSARTGASGNTIYF. CDR3 bases: TGTGCCAGCAGTGCGAGGACGGGTGCCTCTGGAAACACCATATATTTT.

J is TRBJ2-7 and V is TRBV30, with D unclear. The CDR3 totals 13 residues. V gave up 1 base and J gave up 3 bases, with 10 bases separating them. The V gene's germline CDR1 is GTSNPN and CDR2 SVGIG (reference sequence). The CDR3 loop is CAWSEIVHYEQYF. The CDR3 DNA follows: TGTGCCTGGAGTGAAATAGTACACTACGAGCAGTACTTC. The whole variable domain, remainder taken from reference TRBV30 and TRBJ2-7, is SQTIHQWPATLVQPVGSPLSLECTVEGTSNPNLYWYRQAAGRGLQLLFYSVGIGQISSEVPQNLSASRPQDRQFILSSKKLLLSDSGFYLCAWSEIVHYEQYFGPGTRLTVT.

The chain couples TRBV7-2 to TRBJ2-1; 8 bases agree with TRBD2. The CDR3 loop spans 16 amino acids. Germline values: CDR1 SGHTA, CDR2 FQGNSA. Trimming cost V 0 bases and J 5 bases; bases outside gene matches: 6. The CDR3 sequence is CASSLASAGGDNEQFF. CDR3 in DNA: TGTGCCAGCAGCTTAGCCTCGGCGGGAGGAGACAATGAGCAGTTCTTC.

CDR3 amino acids: CASTPTGGAGEQYF. DNA of the CDR3: TGTGCCAGCACACCGACAGGGGGCGCGGGGGAGCAGTACTTC. V is TRBV27 and J is TRBJ2-7; 10 nucleotides match TRBD1. Germline trimming cut 7 bases from V and 7 bases from J; bases unmatched to any gene: 10. Germline CDR1 and CDR2: MNHEY and SMNVEV (reference sequence). The length of the CDR3 is 14 residues.

J is TRBJ1-1 and V is TRBV28; 8 nucleotides align to TRBD1. Losses at the gene ends were 4 bases for V and 5 bases for J; bases not matched to a gene: 9. The CDR3 runs to 15 residues. Germline V gene lookup returns CDR1 MDHEN and CDR2 SYDVKM. The CDR3 nucleotides read TGTGCCAGCAGTTGGCAGACAGGGGTTGGGACTGAAGCTTTCTTT. This codes for CASSWQTGVGTEAFF.

This chain joins TRBV13 and TRBJ2-7; D is unclear. The germline CDR1 and CDR2 sequences are PRHDT and FYEKMQ (reference sequence). Trimming removed 4 bases from V and 5 bases from J, with 9 bases in between. The CDR3 spans 12 residues. The CDR3 nucleotides are TGTGCCAGCAGCTCCTTTCGTCACGAGCAGTACTTC. Its translation is CASSSFRHEQYF.

This sequence joins TRBV6-5 and TRBJ1-5, with a weak D call TRBD1 (5 bases). The CDR3 contains 14 residues. Germline V gene data show CDR1 as MNHEY and CDR2 as SVGAGI. V was cut by 2 bases and J by 2 bases, with 7 bases left in between. DNA for the CDR3: TGTGCCAGCAGTTACGGGGGTGGCAATCAGCCCCAGCATTTT. Translating it yields CASSYGGGNQPQHF.

In DNA, the CDR3 is TGTGCCAGCAGCTTAATGGACGGGGAGCTGTTTTTT. Translated, it gives CASSLMDGELFF. The chain recombines TRBV7-3 with TRBJ2-2; no firm D call. CDR3 length: 12 amino acids. Looked up from germline, CDR1 is SGHTA and CDR2 is FQGTGA. V dropped 1 base and J dropped 7 bases, with 4 bases sitting between them.

This clone occurred once. This rearrangement joins TRBV6-4 to TRBJ2-6; 8 bases match TRBD1. The CDR3 totals 18 residues. The germline gives CDR1 MRHNA, CDR2 SNTAGT. J lost 0 bases, V lost 6 bases, and 10 bases had no gene match. This CDR3 reads CASSLGQGFTSGANVLTF. The CDR3 region has the DNA TGTGCCAGCAGCCTCGGACAGGGCTTCACCTCTGGGGCCAACGTCCTGACTTTC.

A few counts support this clone. V is TRBV9 and J is TRBJ2-2; possible D gene TRBD2, 7 bases. The CDR3 covers 15 residues. The V gene's germline CDR1 is SGDLS and CDR2 YYNGEE. V was trimmed by 4 bases and J by 6 bases, leaving 16 bases between them. CDR3 amino acids: CASSPGAGAAGELFF. The CDR3 DNA reads TGTGCCAGCAGCCCCGGGGCGGGGGCAGCCGGGGAGCTGTTTTTT.

V usage is TRBV7-3 and J usage is TRBJ1-2, with D uncertain. The CDR3 extends over 13 amino acids. Trimming shortened V by 5 bases and J by 2 bases, and 9 bases separated the two germline ends. Germline V gene sequence: CDR1 SGHTA, CDR2 FQGTGA. DNA of the CDR3: TGTGCCAGCAGCCCCGACAAGAACTATGGCTACACCTTC. Translation gives CASSPDKNYGYTF. Looking up the rest from reference TRBV7-3 and TRBJ1-2 gives the full variable domain: GAGVSQTPSNKVTEKGKYVELRCDPISGHTALYWYRQSLGQGPEFLIYFQGTGAADDSGLPNDRFFAVRPEGSVSTLKIQRTERGDSAVYLCASSPDKNYGYTFGSGTRLTVV.

The chain recombines TRBV2 with TRBJ1-1; 10 positions match TRBD1. The ends lost 8 bases at V and 4 bases at J; junction bases unmatched: 7. Germline V gene lookup returns CDR1 SNHLY and CDR2 FYNNEI. This CDR3 has 14 residues. DNA for the CDR3: TGTGCCAGCGGCCGGGACAGGGGACGCACTGAAGCTTTCTTT. It yields the protein CASGRDRGRTEAFF.

The chain carries TRBV19 and TRBJ1-5, with D uncertain. CDR3 size: 16 residues. Germline values: CDR1 LNHDA, CDR2 SQIVND (reference sequence). V was shortened by 3 bases and J by 3 bases, with 15 bases between the two germline ends. Here the CDR3 reads CASSMAAGSFNQPQHF. CDR3 nucleotides: TGTGCCAGTAGTATGGCCGCCGGGAGCTTCAATCAGCCCCAGCATTTT.

The rearrangement uses TRBV6-2 or TRBV6-3 and TRBJ2-5, with no clear D. Per the germline V gene, CDR1 is MNHEY and CDR2 is SVGEGT. The V end was cut by 6 bases, the J end by 5 bases, with 19 bases between. The CDR3 has 15 residues. The CDR3 loop reads CASSLSHWRKETQYF. The DNA for the CDR3 is TGTGCCAGCAGCCTAAGCCACTGGAGAAAGGAGACCCAGTACTTC.

The V call is TRBV19, the J call TRBJ2-6, with 7 bases identical to TRBD1. This CDR3 contains 16 residues. V was clipped by 8 bases and J by 3 bases; unmatched bases: 10. The germline gives CDR1 LNHDA, CDR2 SQIVND (reference sequence). The CDR3 nucleotides are TGTGCCAGTGAGAAGGGGGCTGATCGTGGGGCCAACGTCCTGACTTTC. It codes for CASEKGADRGANVLTF.

The chain employs TRBV5-4 and TRBJ1-2, with 8 bases lining up with TRBD1. The CDR3 runs to 13 residues. Germline loops: CDR1 SGHNT, CDR2 YYREEE (reference sequence). V shed 2 bases and J 6 bases; nucleotides not matched to a gene: 3. The CDR3 loop is CASSLQGGDGYTF. The CDR3 coding sequence is TGTGCCAGCAGCTTACAGGGGGGAGATGGCTACACCTTC.

This clone was found once. The chain employs TRBV7-3 and TRBJ1-1; D not certain. The CDR3 extends over 13 amino acids. V was cut by 3 bases and J by 4 bases, with 9 bases left in between. In germline, CDR1 is SGHTA, CDR2 FQGTGA. The DNA of the CDR3 is TGTGCCAGCAGCTTGCGTCGAAGCACTGAAGCTTTCTTT. Its protein product is CASSLRRSTEAFF.

This sequence joins TRBV7-7 and TRBJ1-3; D is uncertain. The CDR3 has 15 residues. CDR1 is SSHAT and CDR2 is FNYEAQ in the germline V gene (reference sequence). V was clipped by 5 bases and J by 0 bases, with 11 bases between them. CDR3 region: CASSVSTNSGNTIYF. The CDR3 DNA reads as TGTGCCAGCAGCGTTAGTACCAACTCTGGAAACACCATATATTTT.

This CDR3 is CASAAYGGGGSTDTQYF. The CDR3 DNA follows: TGTGCCAGCGCCGCTTACGGAGGGGGAGGGAGCACAGATACGCAGTATTTT. The chain is built from TRBV7-6 and TRBJ2-3; possible D gene TRBD2, 7 bases. V dropped 8 bases and J dropped 0 bases, with 21 bases sitting between them. The germline CDR1 and CDR2 sequences are SGHVS and FNYEAQ. CDR3 length: 17 residues. The variable domain in full, completed from reference TRBV7-6 and TRBJ2-3, reads GAGVSQSPRYKVTKRGQDVALRCDPISGHVSLYWYRQALGQGPEFLTYFNYEAQQDKSGLPNDRFSAERPEGSISTLTIQRTEQRDSAMYRCASAAYGGGGSTDTQYFGPGTRLTVL.

The chain is built from TRBV7-3 and TRBJ1-1, with D possibly matching TRBD1 (5 bases). CDR1 is SGHTA and CDR2 is FQGTGA in the germline V gene. Trimming removed 5 bases at V and 1 base at J, with 8 bases between. The CDR3 has 13 residues. The CDR3 protein is CASSPGPNTEAFF. CDR3 in DNA: TGTGCCAGCAGCCCGGGGCCGAACACTGAAGCTTTCTTT.